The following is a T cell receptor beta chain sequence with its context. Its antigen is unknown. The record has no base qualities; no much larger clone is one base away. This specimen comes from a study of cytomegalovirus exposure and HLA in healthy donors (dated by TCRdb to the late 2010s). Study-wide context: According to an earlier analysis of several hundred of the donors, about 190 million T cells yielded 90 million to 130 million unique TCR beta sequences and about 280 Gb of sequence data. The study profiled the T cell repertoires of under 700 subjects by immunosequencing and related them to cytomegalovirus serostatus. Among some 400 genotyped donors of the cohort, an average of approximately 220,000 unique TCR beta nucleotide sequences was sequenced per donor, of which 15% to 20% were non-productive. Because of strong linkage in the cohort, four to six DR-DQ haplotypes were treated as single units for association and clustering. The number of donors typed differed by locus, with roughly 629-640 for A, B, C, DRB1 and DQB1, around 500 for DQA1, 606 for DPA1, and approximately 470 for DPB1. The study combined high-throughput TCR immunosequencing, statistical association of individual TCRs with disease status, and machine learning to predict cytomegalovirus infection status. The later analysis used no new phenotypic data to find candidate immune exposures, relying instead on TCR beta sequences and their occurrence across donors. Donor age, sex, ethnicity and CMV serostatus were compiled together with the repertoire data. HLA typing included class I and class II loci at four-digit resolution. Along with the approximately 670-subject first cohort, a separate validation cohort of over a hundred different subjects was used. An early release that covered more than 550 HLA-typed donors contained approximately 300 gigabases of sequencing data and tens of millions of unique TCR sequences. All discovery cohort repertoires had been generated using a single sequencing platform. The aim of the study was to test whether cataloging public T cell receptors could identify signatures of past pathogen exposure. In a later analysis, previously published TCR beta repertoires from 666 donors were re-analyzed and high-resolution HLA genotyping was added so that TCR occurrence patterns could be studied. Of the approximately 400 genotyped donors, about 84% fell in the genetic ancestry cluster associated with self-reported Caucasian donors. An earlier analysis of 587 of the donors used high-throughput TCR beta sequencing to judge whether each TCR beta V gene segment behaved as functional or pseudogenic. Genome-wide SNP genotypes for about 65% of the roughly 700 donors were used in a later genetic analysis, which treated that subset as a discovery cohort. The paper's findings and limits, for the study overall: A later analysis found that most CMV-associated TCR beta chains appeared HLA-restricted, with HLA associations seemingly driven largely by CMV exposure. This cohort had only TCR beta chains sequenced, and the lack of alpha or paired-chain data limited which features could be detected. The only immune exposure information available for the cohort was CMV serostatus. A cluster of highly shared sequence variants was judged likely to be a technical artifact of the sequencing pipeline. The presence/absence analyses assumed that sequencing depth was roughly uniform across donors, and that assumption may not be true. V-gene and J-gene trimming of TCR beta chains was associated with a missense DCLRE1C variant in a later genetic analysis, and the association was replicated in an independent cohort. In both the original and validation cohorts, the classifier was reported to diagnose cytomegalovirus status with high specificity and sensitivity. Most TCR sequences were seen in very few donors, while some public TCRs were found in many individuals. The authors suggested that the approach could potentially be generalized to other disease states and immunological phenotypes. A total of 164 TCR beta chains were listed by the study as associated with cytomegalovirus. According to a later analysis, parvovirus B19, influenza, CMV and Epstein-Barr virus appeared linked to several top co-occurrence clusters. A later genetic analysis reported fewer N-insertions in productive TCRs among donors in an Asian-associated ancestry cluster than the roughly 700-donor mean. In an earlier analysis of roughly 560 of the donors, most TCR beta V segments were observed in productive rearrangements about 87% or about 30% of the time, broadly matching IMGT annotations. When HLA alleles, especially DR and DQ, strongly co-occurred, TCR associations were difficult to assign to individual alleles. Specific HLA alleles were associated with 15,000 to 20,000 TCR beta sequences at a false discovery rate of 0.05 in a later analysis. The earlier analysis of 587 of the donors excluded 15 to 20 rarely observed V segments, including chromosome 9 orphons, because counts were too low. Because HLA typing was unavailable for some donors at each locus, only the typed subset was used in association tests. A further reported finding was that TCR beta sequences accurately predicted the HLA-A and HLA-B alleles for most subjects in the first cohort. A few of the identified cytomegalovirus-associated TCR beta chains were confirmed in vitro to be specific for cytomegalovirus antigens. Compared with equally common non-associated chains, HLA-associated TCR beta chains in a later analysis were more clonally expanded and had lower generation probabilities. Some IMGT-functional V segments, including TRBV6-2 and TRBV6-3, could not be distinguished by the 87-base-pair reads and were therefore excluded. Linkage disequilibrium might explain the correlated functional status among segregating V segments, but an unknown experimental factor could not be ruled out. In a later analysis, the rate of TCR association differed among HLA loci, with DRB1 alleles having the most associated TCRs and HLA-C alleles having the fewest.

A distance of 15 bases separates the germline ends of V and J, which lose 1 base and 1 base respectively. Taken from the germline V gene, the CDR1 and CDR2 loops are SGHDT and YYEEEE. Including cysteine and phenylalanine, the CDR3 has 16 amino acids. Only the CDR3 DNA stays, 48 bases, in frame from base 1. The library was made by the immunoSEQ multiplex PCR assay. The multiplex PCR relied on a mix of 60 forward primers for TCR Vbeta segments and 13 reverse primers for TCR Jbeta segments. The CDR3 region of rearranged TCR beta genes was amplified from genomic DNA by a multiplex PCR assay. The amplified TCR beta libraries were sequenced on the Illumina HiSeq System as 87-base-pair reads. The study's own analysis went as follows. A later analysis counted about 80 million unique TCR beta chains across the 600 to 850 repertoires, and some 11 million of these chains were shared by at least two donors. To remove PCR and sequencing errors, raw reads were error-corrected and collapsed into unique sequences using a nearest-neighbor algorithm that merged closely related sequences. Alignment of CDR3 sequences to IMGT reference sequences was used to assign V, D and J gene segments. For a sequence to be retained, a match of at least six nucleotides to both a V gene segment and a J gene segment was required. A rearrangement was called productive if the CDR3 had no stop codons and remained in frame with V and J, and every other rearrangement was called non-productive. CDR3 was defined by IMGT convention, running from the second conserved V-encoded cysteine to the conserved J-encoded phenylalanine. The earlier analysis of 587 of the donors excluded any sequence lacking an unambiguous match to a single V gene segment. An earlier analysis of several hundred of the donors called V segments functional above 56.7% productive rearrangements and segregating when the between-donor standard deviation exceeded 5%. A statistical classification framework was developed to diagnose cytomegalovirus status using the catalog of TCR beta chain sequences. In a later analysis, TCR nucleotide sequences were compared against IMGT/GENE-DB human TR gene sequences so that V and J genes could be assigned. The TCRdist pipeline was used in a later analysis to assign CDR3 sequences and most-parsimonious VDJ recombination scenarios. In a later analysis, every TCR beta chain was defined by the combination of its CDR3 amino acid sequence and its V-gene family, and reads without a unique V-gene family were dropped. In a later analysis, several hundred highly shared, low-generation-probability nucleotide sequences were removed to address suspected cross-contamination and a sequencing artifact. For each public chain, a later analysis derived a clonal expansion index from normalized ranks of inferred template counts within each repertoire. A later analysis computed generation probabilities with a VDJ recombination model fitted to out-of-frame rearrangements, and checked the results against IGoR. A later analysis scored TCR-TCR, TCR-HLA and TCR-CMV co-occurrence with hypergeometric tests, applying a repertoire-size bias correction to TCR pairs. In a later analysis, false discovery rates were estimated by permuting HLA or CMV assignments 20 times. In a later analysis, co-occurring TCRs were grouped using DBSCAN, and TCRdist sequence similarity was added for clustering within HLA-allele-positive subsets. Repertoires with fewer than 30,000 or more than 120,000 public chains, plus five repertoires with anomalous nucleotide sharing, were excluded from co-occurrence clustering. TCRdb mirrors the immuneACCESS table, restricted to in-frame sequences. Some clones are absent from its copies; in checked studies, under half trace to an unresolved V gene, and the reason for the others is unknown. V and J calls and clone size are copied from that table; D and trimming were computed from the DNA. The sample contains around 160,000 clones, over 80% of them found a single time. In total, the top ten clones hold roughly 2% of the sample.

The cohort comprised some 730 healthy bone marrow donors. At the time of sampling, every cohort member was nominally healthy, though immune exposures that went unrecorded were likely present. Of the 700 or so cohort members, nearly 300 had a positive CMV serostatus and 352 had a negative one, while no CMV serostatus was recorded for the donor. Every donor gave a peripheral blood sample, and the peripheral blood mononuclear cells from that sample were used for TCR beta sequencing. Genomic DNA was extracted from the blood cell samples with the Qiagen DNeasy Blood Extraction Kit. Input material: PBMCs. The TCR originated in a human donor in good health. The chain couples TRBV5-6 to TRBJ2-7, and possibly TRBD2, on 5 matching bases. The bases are TGTGCCAGCAGCTTGAGGTGGACTTACAAATCCTACGAGCAGTACTTC. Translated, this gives CASSLRWTYKSYEQYF.